What follows are 19 T cell receptor beta chains derived from one specimen sequenced in a study of response to subunit inactivated influenza vaccine. MiXCR was run by TCRdb on the RT-PCR reads, yielding one entry per CDR3 protein. The sample includes approximately 530,000 distinct CDR3 sequences, about 7.2% of them seen just once. This material consisted of PBMCs from blood, taken approximately 25 months after vaccination. All receptors come from a man between 50 and 69 years old who received an inactivated influenza vaccine.

The chain links TRBV2 to TRBJ1-5; D might be TRBD1 (6 bases). The V end was cut by 8 bases, the J end by 7 bases, with 15 bases between. The CDR3 contains 13 residues. From germline, CDR1 is SNHLY and CDR2 FYNNEI. The CDR3 nucleotides read TGTGCCAGCTCAAGAGGGGGGAGACAGCCCCAGCATTTT. It translates to CASSRGGRQPQHF.

This clonotype was detected a few times. This chain connects TRBV2 to TRBJ2-4, with 7 bases identical to TRBD1. Germline-derived CDR1 and CDR2 are SNHLY and FYNNEI. The CDR3 spans 14 residues. After removal of 7 bases from V and 3 bases from J, the junction contained 6 bases not matched to a gene. Written as DNA, the CDR3 is TGTGCCAGCAACCTTGACAGGGTCAAAAACATTCAGTACTTC. Translated: CASNLDRVKNIQYF. Based on the CDR3 plus reference TRBV2 and TRBJ2-4, the full variable domain is EPEVTQTPSHQVTQMGQEVILRCVPISNHLYFYWYRQILGQKVEFLVSFYNNEISEKSEIFDDQFSVERPDGSNFTLKIRSTKLEDSAMYFCASNLDRVKNIQYFGAGTRLSVL.

In this sample, this clonotype turned up a few times. The chain is built from TRBV28 and TRBJ2-7; 10 bases fit TRBD1. The V and J ends lost 6 bases and 0 bases, in that order; junction bases with no gene match: 5. Germline loops: CDR1 MDHEN, CDR2 SYDVKM. CDR3 length equals 15 residues. For the CDR3, the DNA is TGTGCCAGCAGACGAGGGACAGGGGCCTCCTACGAGCAGTACTTC. It yields the protein CASRRGTGASYEQYF.

This clonotype was counted many times. The gene calls are TRBV29-1 and TRBJ2-1; 14 bases are a match to TRBD2. V shed 6 bases, J shed 6 bases, and the junction held 1 base outside the gene matches. This CDR3 is 13 amino acids long. Per germline, CDR1 SQVTM and CDR2 ANQGSEA. As DNA, the CDR3 is TGCAGCGTGGGACTAGCGGGAGTCAATGAGCAGTTCTTC. Protein sequence: CSVGLAGVNEQFF.

The V gene is TRBV10-3, the J gene TRBJ2-6; 10 nucleotides agree with TRBD2. Looked up from germline, CDR1 is ENHRY and CDR2 is SYGVKD. The V gene end was trimmed by 2 bases and the J gene end by 2 bases; junction bases not matched to a gene: 9. This CDR3 is built from 19 residues. For the CDR3, the DNA is TGTGCCATCAGTGAGCGGGGGTCAGCGGGAGGGACTGGGGCCAACGTCCTGACTTTC. It is translated as CAISERGSAGGTGANVLTF.

The CDR3 is CASSYSLTSGSLANTGELFF. The CDR3 DNA reads TGTGCCAGCAGTTACTCGCTAACTAGCGGGAGTTTGGCGAACACCGGGGAGCTGTTTTTT. The chain is built from TRBV6-2 or TRBV6-3 and TRBJ2-2; 11 bases agree with TRBD2. From germline, CDR1 is MNHEY and CDR2 SVGEGT. CDR3 length: 20 residues. J gave up 0 bases and V 0 bases, and 9 bases lay outside the gene matches.

Comments on this clonotype: Possible read error: a much larger clone is one base away. V gene TRBV4-1 combines with J gene TRBJ2-2; 7 bases line up with TRBD1. V lost 5 bases to trimming and J lost 6 bases; unmatched junction nucleotides: 12. The CDR3 runs to 16 residues. Germline V gene sequence: CDR1 MGHRA, CDR2 YSYEKL. DNA for the CDR3: TGCGCCAGCAGCGAAGCGGACAGGAGCCCCCCCGGGGAGCTGTTTTTT. It codes for CASSEADRSPPGELFF.

This clonotype was observed a handful of times. The DNA of the CDR3 is TGCGCCAGCAGCCAAGGACGGGAGTATAGCAATCAGCCCCAGCATTTT. This sequence encodes CASSQGREYSNQPQHF. The chain uses TRBV4-1 and TRBJ1-5; D not certain. This CDR3 has 16 residues. Deletions cut 1 base from V and 0 bases from J, with 10 bases between. CDR1 is MGHRA, CDR2 YSYEKL, per germline.

This clonotype has just a few counts. This chain links TRBV12-3 or TRBV12-4 with TRBJ2-7; TRBD2 matches 8 bases. Trimming at V came to 5 bases and at J to 3 bases, leaving 3 bases not matched to a gene. There are 13 residues in the CDR3. The CDR3 bases are TGTGCCAGCAGTCGCGGGGGGTTCTACGAGCAGTACTTC. Translated, it gives CASSRGGFYEQYF.

The table lists this clonotype with a few counts. The chain joins TRBV7-2 to TRBJ2-5, with D maybe TRBD1 (5 bases). Per the germline V gene, CDR1 is SGHTA and CDR2 is FQGNSA. This CDR3 spans 14 amino acids. Between the trimmed V and J ends, which lost 5 bases and 4 bases, there was a span of 14 bases. This chain's CDR3 is CASSLGQWVETQYF. The DNA for the CDR3 is TGTGCCAGCAGCCTCGGACAATGGGTAGAGACCCAGTACTTC.

V and J are TRBV5-4 and TRBJ1-1; possible D gene TRBD1, 5 bases. V shed 6 bases and J shed 2 bases, with 14 bases lying between them. The CDR3 contains 14 residues. The V gene's germline CDR1 is SGHNT and CDR2 YYREEE (reference sequence). CDR3 DNA sequence: TGTGCCAGCAATAGACAGCTCTCTAACACTGAAGCTTTCTTT. Amino acid sequence: CASNRQLSNTEAFF. Combining the CDR3 with reference TRBV5-4 and TRBJ1-1 gives the whole variable domain ETGVTQSPTHLIKTRGQQVTLRCSSQSGHNTVSWYQQALGQGPQFIFQYYREEENGRGNFPPRFSGLQFPNYSSELNVNALELDDSALYLCASNRQLSNTEAFFGQGTRLTVV.

Ten or more counts support this clonotype. J is TRBJ1-5 and V is TRBV20-1; D is possibly TRBD1 (6 bases). The CDR3 totals 13 residues. V was clipped by 6 bases and J by 3 bases, with 12 bases between them. The germline V gene has CDR1 DFQATT and CDR2 SNEGSKA (reference sequence). CDR3 protein: CSAAGQINQPQHF. The CDR3 DNA is TGCAGTGCCGCGGGACAAATCAATCAGCCCCAGCATTTT.

The chain recombines TRBV7-2 with TRBJ2-1; the D gene is possibly TRBD2 (6 bases). The ends were cut back, 7 bases at V and 4 bases at J, with 20 bases in the middle. This CDR3 is 16 amino acids long. CDR1 and CDR2 from the germline V gene are SGHTA and FQGNSA. This chain's CDR3 is CASTPISGSLYNEQFF. The CDR3 nucleotides read TGTGCCAGCACTCCTATTAGCGGAAGCCTATACAATGAGCAGTTCTTC.

This clonotype was detected many times. The gene calls are TRBV7-9 and TRBJ2-2, with a tentative D call TRBD2 (6 bases). This CDR3 is built from 14 residues. The germline V and J ends were trimmed by 2 bases and 6 bases, with 10 bases remaining between them. Germline CDR1 and CDR2: SEHNR and FQNEAQ (reference sequence). For the CDR3, the DNA is TGTGCCAGCAGCTTATCGGGGGACGCCGGGGAGCTGTTTTTT. Residues: CASSLSGDAGELFF.

V usage is TRBV7-9 and J usage is TRBJ2-5, with D hard to call. This CDR3 comprises 15 residues. Trimming left V 5 bases short and J 2 bases short, with 15 bases between. Looked up from germline, CDR1 is SEHNR and CDR2 is FQNEAQ (reference sequence). In DNA form, the CDR3 reads TGTGCCAGCAGCGGCCTGGGGATGGGGCAAGAGACCCAGTACTTC. It is translated as CASSGLGMGQETQYF.

The table lists this clonotype with many counts. CDR3 amino acids: CASSERGVGGTEAFF. The CDR3 DNA reads as TGTGCCAGCAGTGAACGGGGGGTGGGGGGCACTGAAGCTTTCTTT. The genes are TRBV2 and TRBJ1-1; a possible D gene is TRBD1 (5 bases). The V and J ends lost 2 bases and 4 bases respectively, with 14 bases between them. The germline V gene encodes CDR1 SNHLY and CDR2 FYNNEI. There are 15 residues in the CDR3.

This chain uses TRBV5-1 with TRBJ2-5; weak D call: TRBD2 (5 bases). The CDR3 is 16 residues long. Trimming pared 4 bases from V and 2 bases from J, leaving 18 bases between. Germline lookup yields CDR1 SGHRS and CDR2 YFSETQ. CDR3 DNA: TGCGCCAGCAGCCCGAGTCCAAGCGGAGCTCAAGAGACCCAGTACTTC. This encodes CASSPSPSGAQETQYF.

This rearrangement joins TRBV20-1 to TRBJ1-5; weak D call: TRBD1 (5 bases). The CDR3 spans 15 residues. Trimming pared 0 bases from V and 2 bases from J, leaving 11 bases between. Per the germline V gene, CDR1 is DFQATT and CDR2 is SNEGSKA (reference sequence). For the CDR3, the DNA is TGCAGTGCTAGAGAAAGCAGGGCGGGCAATCAGCCCCAGCATTTT. It yields the protein CSARESRAGNQPQHF.

This clonotype was seen more than once but under ten times. This chain uses TRBV6-5 with TRBJ2-7; unclear D gene. Trimming took off 7 bases at V and 8 bases at J, with 12 bases between the two ends. The CDR3 contains 11 residues. CDR1 is MNHEY and CDR2 is SVGAGI in the germline V gene. The CDR3 bases are TGTGCCAGCACCAATGTGGGTCAGCAGTACTTC. Translating gives CASTNVGQQYF.